Included here is one T cell receptor beta chain sequence, with context. It was CD45RO-negative cells, positively selected for CCR7, that made up naive CD8 cells, with terminally differentiated effector memory CD45RA+ cells excluded. The data stem from a study of shared clonotypes between healthy human individuals. Libraries were prepared by immunoSEQ multiplex PCR; TCRdb keeps only in-frame clonotypes and omits some of them. This table has about 2 million clones, approximately 94% appearing once. V gave up 2 bases and J gave up 8 bases, with 10 bases separating them. The CDR3 consists of 14 residues. The germline gives CDR1 SGHTA, CDR2 FQGNSA.

This clonotype was sampled from a man aged 18 to 35 in good health. The sequenced sample was naive CD8+ T cells sorted from blood. This sequence joins TRBV7-2 and TRBJ1-6; no firm D call. The CDR3 DNA is TGTGCCAGCAGCTTACGGTTAGGTGATTCACCCCTCCACTTT. It is translated as CASSLRLGDSPLHF.